One sample yielded the 3 T cell receptor beta chains listed below, sequenced in a study of T cell responses to AZD1222 COVID-19 vaccine. Using immunoSEQ multiplex PCR, the repertoire was profiled, and TCRdb retains in-frame clones only, with some absent. The sample lists 100,000 to 150,000 clones; less than 95% were seen once. The starting material was peripheral blood, obtained on day 0 of AZD1222 vaccination. The origin of the receptors is an adult in good health.

CDR3 in amino acids: CASSFLMDQETQYF. CDR3 coding DNA: TGTGCCAGCAGTTTTTTGATGGACCAAGAGACCCAGTACTTC. J is TRBJ2-5 and V is TRBV28; D is undetermined. Trimming left V 3 bases short and J 0 bases short, with 8 bases between. CDR1 is MDHEN and CDR2 is SYDVKM in the germline V gene. The CDR3 has 14 residues.

The chain employs TRBV28 and TRBJ2-5, with TRBD1 identical over 9 bases. The CDR3 is 15 residues long. J was trimmed by 0 bases and V by 5 bases; bases with no gene match: 4. The V gene's germline CDR1 is MDHEN and CDR2 SYDVKM. The CDR3: CASSEGQGYQETQYF. In nucleotides, the CDR3 is TGTGCCAGCAGTGAGGGACAGGGCTACCAAGAGACCCAGTACTTC.

Here the CDR3 reads CASSPRDSGANVLTF. Written as DNA, the CDR3 is TGTGCCAGCTCACCACGAGACTCTGGGGCCAACGTCCTGACTTTC. The chain combines TRBV18 with TRBJ2-6; D gene unclear. The V end lost 1 base, the J end lost 0 bases, and 4 bases lay between the germline ends. The CDR3 runs 15 residues. Per the germline V gene, CDR1 is KGHSH and CDR2 is LQKENI. Full variable domain (outside the CDR3, taken from reference TRBV18 and TRBJ2-6): NAGVMQNPRHLVRRRGQEARLRCSPMKGHSHVYWYRQLPEEGLKFMVYLQKENIIDESGMPKERFSAEFPKEGPSILRIQQVVRGDSAAYFCASSPRDSGANVLTFGAGSRLTVL.